This TCR beta chain was recorded in a study of cytomegalovirus exposure and HLA in healthy donors. The PCR employed 60 Vbeta primers together with 13 Jbeta primers. Sequencing was performed with immunoSEQ multiplex PCR; in TCRdb, only in-frame clones are kept and a portion is missing. The sample consists of more than 75,000 clones, approximately 69% of them appearing once. This CDR3 contains 14 residues. V lost 5 bases, J lost 3 bases, and 16 bases lay in between. Per germline, CDR1 SQVTM and CDR2 ANQGSEA. The sample consisted of PBMCs. V usage is TRBV29-1 and J usage is TRBJ1-1; the D gene is possibly TRBD1 (5 bases). The source of this sequence is a man between 35 and 55 years old in good health and CMV-seropositive. The CDR3 nucleotides are TGCAGCGTTCTCGTCGGGCTACAGGACACTGAAGCTTTCTTT. Translating gives CSVLVGLQDTEAFF.